Sequencing of this T cell receptor (beta chain) was carried out in a study of Ad26.COV2.S vaccination and SARS-CoV-2 variants. Overall study: The authors gave Ad26.COV2.S intramuscularly, either once or twice 56 days apart.

Germline V gene sequence: CDR1 LNHDA, CDR2 SQIVND (reference sequence). The CDR3 totals 15 residues. Trimming cost V 9 bases and J 8 bases, with 22 bases left between them. Study-wide findings and caveats: In vaccinated individuals, spike-specific CD8+ and CD4+ T cell responses reportedly displayed substantial breadth. Vaccine and placebo recipients had similar non-spike TCR breadth.

The repertoire was sequenced with immunoSEQ multiplex PCR; TCRdb's copy has only in-frame clones and lacks some. The top ten clones hold roughly 2.1% of a sample with some 300,000 clones, about 86% of them seen once. Treatment in this sample: approximately 18 received Ad26.COV2.S at low or high dose, single or two shots; 5 received placebo; per-sample allocation not given. It was on day 63 after the first vaccine or placebo injection that samples were taken. Expressing Wuhan-strain SARS-CoV-2 spike, an Ad26 vector served as the vaccine. In the case of this clone: Antigen specificity is unknown.

The rearrangement joins TRBV19 to TRBJ1-4; D remains ambiguous. Sequencing used peripheral blood, obtained in a trial of Ad26.COV2.S vaccine versus placebo. This TCR derives from a person between 18 and 65 years old who received the Ad26.COV2.S COVID-19 vaccine or a placebo. The CDR3 DNA reads as TGTGCCAGCAAAATCGGAGGATATACAGACGAAAAACTGTTTTTT. Translating gives CASKIGGYTDEKLFF.